These 32 T cell receptor beta chains were all obtained from the same sample, sequenced in a study of T cell responses to AZD1222 COVID-19 vaccine. Generated by immunoSEQ multiplex PCR, the TCRdb table keeps only in-frame clones and is missing some. The sample lists 140,000 to 150,000 clones, around 94% occurring once. This sample comprised peripheral blood, obtained after recovery from COVID-19. Receptors originate from an adult who had recovered from COVID-19.

V usage is TRBV7-8 and J usage is TRBJ2-7; D unclear. The V end was cut by 4 bases, the J end by 0 bases, with 22 bases between. CDR3 size: 18 residues. CDR1 and CDR2 (germline): SGHVS, FQNEAQ. The DNA of the CDR3 is TGTGCCAGCAGCTCCACTTACTCCCAATCACAGACCTCCTACGAGCAGTACTTC. Translation: CASSSTYSQSQTSYEQYF.

This clone occurred once. The chain links TRBV5-1 to TRBJ1-4; TRBD1 matches at 9 bases. Germline CDR1 SGHRS, CDR2 YFSETQ. The trim removed 3 bases at V and 8 bases at J, leaving 8 bases unmatched. This CDR3 is 15 amino acids long. CDR3 in amino acids: CASSSSGTGLEKLFF. The CDR3 nucleotides are TGCGCCAGCAGCTCGTCCGGGACAGGGCTAGAAAAACTGTTTTTT. The entire variable domain, with the rest obtained from reference TRBV5-1 and TRBJ1-4, is as follows: KAGVTQTPRYLIKTRGQQVTLSCSPISGHRSVSWYQQTPGQGLQFLFEYFSETQRNKGNFPGRFSGRQFSNSRSEMNVSTLELGDSALYLCASSSSGTGLEKLFFGSGTQLSVL.

The V call is TRBV7-2, the J call TRBJ2-1, with 8 bases aligning to TRBD2. Germline loops: CDR1 SGHTA, CDR2 FQGNSA. V was clipped by 7 bases and J by 4 bases; unmatched bases: 15. The CDR3 runs 17 residues. CDR3 nucleotide sequence: TGTGCCAGCACAAATAGCGGGTCGGGAGGGAAGTACAATGAGCAGTTCTTC. Translation: CASTNSGSGGKYNEQFF.

The V gene is TRBV28, the J gene TRBJ1-1, with D perhaps matching TRBD1 (5 bases). Germline V gene lookup returns CDR1 MDHEN and CDR2 SYDVKM. This CDR3 is 19 amino acids long. Trimming removed 4 bases at V and 1 base at J, with 25 bases between. In nucleotides, the CDR3 is TGTGCCAGCAGTTCATACTCAGGGTTATTCGGAACACAGAACACTGAAGCTTTCTTT. Translating it yields CASSSYSGLFGTQNTEAFF.

Here the CDR3 DNA reads TGTGCCAGCAGCCAAGTCTCTGGGGGGCTGAATGAGCAGTTCTTC. Translating it yields CASSQVSGGLNEQFF. The rearrangement links TRBV14 to TRBJ2-1; D might be TRBD1 or TRBD2, each matching 6 bases. The germline V gene encodes CDR1 SGHDN and CDR2 FVKESK. This CDR3 is built from 15 residues. V was cut by 1 base and J by 7 bases, with 14 bases left in between.

V usage is TRBV9 and J usage is TRBJ2-3; TRBD2 aligns across 8 bases. The CDR3 is made up of 17 amino acids. J was trimmed by 1 base and V by 2 bases; bases with no gene match: 9. CDR1 SGDLS and CDR2 YYNGEE come from the germline V gene. The CDR3 DNA is TGTGCCAGCAGCGTGCGCGGAGCGGGAGTGGGCACAGATACGCAGTATTTT. It yields the protein CASSVRGAGVGTDTQYF.

This sequence joins TRBV10-3 and TRBJ1-1; 7 bases line up with TRBD1. CDR1 and CDR2 from the germline V gene are ENHRY and SYGVKD. The length of the CDR3 is 14 residues. Germline trimming cut 4 bases from V and 3 bases from J; bases unmatched to any gene: 5. The CDR3 spells CAISVTGSDTEAFF. The CDR3 nucleotides are TGTGCCATCAGTGTGACAGGGAGTGACACTGAAGCTTTCTTT.

The chain uses TRBV5-1 and TRBJ1-2; possibly TRBD1 for D (5 bases). CDR3 size: 17 residues. Germline CDR1 is SGHRS and CDR2 is YFSETQ. With 3 bases removed from V and 0 bases from J, the gap between germline ends came to 18 bases. The CDR3 loop reads CASSSRGGLMTNYGYTF. CDR3 nucleotides: TGCGCCAGCAGCTCCCGTGGGGGACTGATGACTAACTATGGCTACACCTTC. Full variable domain (remainder filled in from reference TRBV5-1 and TRBJ1-2): KAGVTQTPRYLIKTRGQQVTLSCSPISGHRSVSWYQQTPGQGLQFLFEYFSETQRNKGNFPGRFSGRQFSNSRSEMNVSTLELGDSALYLCASSSRGGLMTNYGYTFGSGTRLTVV.

The chain recombines TRBV5-4 with TRBJ2-2; D may correspond to TRBD1 or TRBD2 (5 bases each). V was pared by 4 bases and J by 3 bases, with 13 bases between. Germline-derived CDR1 and CDR2 are SGHNT and YYREEE (reference sequence). CDR3 length: 15 amino acids. CDR3 nucleotide sequence: TGTGCCAGCAGCGCAAGGGGAGCTTACACCGGGGAGCTGTTTTTT. It codes for CASSARGAYTGELFF.

This chain connects TRBV9 to TRBJ2-7, with 10 bases matching TRBD2. J was trimmed by 2 bases and V by 4 bases; bases with no gene match: 6. This CDR3 contains 15 residues. From germline, CDR1 is SGDLS and CDR2 YYNGEE. The CDR3 is CASSPGLAAAYEQYF. CDR3 bases: TGTGCCAGCAGCCCCGGACTAGCGGCGGCCTACGAGCAGTACTTC. The whole variable domain, remainder taken from reference TRBV9 and TRBJ2-7, is DSGVTQTPKHLITATGQRVTLRCSPRSGDLSVYWYQQSLDQGLQFLIQYYNGEERAKGNILERFSAQQFPDLHSELNLSSLELGDSALYFCASSPGLAAAYEQYFGPGTRLTVT.

The rearrangement joins TRBV6-5 to TRBJ2-2, with a possible D match to TRBD1 (5 bases). Germline lookup yields CDR1 MNHEY and CDR2 SVGAGI. The CDR3 contains 15 residues. The ends were cut back, 0 bases at V and 5 bases at J, with 10 bases in the middle. CDR3 region: CASSYSDQGTGELFF. CDR3 coding DNA: TGTGCCAGCAGTTACTCAGATCAGGGTACCGGGGAGCTGTTTTTT.

CDR3: CASSLSGAGGIYGEQYF. The CDR3 bases are TGTGCCAGCAGCTTAAGCGGGGCTGGGGGGATCTACGGGGAGCAGTACTTC. The chain uses TRBV11-2 and TRBJ2-7, with 7 bases matching TRBD2. J gave up 7 bases and V 2 bases, and 17 bases lay outside the gene matches. The CDR3 extends over 17 amino acids. CDR1 is SGHAT, CDR2 FQNNGV, per germline.

The chain employs TRBV5-1 and TRBJ1-5; 9 nucleotides align to TRBD1. Germline V gene data show CDR1 as SGHRS and CDR2 as YFSETQ. The CDR3 contains 14 residues. Trimming at V came to 0 bases and at J to 6 bases, leaving 1 base not matched to a gene. CDR3 sequence: CASSLGTGVQPQHF. CDR3 sequence (DNA): TGCGCCAGCAGCTTGGGGACAGGGGTTCAGCCCCAGCATTTT.

The chain employs TRBV7-9 and TRBJ2-1; D perhaps matches TRBD2 (5 bases). The CDR3 totals 14 residues. Germline CDR1 SEHNR, CDR2 FQNEAQ (reference sequence). Trimming stripped 0 bases from V and 3 bases from J, with 6 bases between. The CDR3 bases are TGTGCCAGCAGCTTAGCTGACTACTACAATGAGCAGTTCTTC. It codes for CASSLADYYNEQFF. Supplemented by reference TRBV7-9 and TRBJ2-1, the full variable domain reads DTGVSQNPRHKITKRGQNVTFRCDPISEHNRLYWYRQTLGQGPEFLTYFQNEAQLEKSRLLSDRFSAERPKGSFSTLEIQRTEQGDSAMYLCASSLADYYNEQFFGPGTRLTVL.

V usage is TRBV3-1 (or the pseudogene TRBV3-2) and J usage is TRBJ2-7; 9 nucleotides agree with TRBD1. The J segment lost 7 bases and the V segment lost 1 base, leaving 2 bases of the junction unmatched. This CDR3 comprises 13 residues. Germline loops: CDR1 LGHDT, CDR2 YNNKEL (reference sequence). CDR3 bases: TGTGCCAGCAGCCAAGGGGACAGGGAGGAGCAGTACTTC. This translates into CASSQGDREEQYF.

The J gene is TRBJ2-7, the V gene TRBV5-1, with 12 bases fitting TRBD2. The germline V gene encodes CDR1 SGHRS and CDR2 YFSETQ. The CDR3 is 15 amino acids. V lost 3 bases and J lost 3; bases outside the gene matches: 4. Here the CDR3 reads CASSSTSGSHYEQYF. The CDR3 coding sequence is TGCGCCAGCAGCTCGACTAGCGGGAGCCACTACGAGCAGTACTTC.

The chain recombines TRBV15 with TRBJ2-1; D gene unclear. The CDR3 runs 14 residues. V was trimmed by 0 bases and J by 12 bases, leaving 15 bases between them. CDR1 is LNHNV, CDR2 YYDKDF, per germline (reference sequence). The CDR3, as DNA: TGTGCCACCAGCAGAGATGATGCGGCAAAAACGCAGTTCTTC. The encoded protein is CATSRDDAAKTQFF.

This chain uses TRBV5-1 with TRBJ1-4; 9 nucleotides line up with TRBD1. Germline CDR1 SGHRS, CDR2 YFSETQ. Germline trimming cut 4 bases from V and 8 bases from J; bases unmatched to any gene: 9. CDR3 length: 15 amino acids. The CDR3 protein is CASSGSDRGWEKLFF. As DNA, the CDR3 is TGCGCCAGCAGCGGATCGGACAGGGGCTGGGAAAAACTGTTTTTT.

The chain has TRBV27 and TRBJ2-7; 7 bases map to TRBD2. Germline assignment: CDR1 MNHEY and CDR2 SMNVEV (reference sequence). This CDR3 region has 15 residues. Trimming took 3 bases from V and 4 from J; bases not matched to a gene: 9. This CDR3 reads CASSFGPGGSYEQYF. The CDR3 DNA reads as TGTGCCAGCAGTTTCGGACCGGGCGGGAGTTACGAGCAGTACTTC.

This clone was observed many times. This chain links TRBV6-2 or TRBV6-3 with TRBJ1-5; 8 bases are a match to TRBD1. Trimming removed 0 bases from V and 7 bases from J; junction bases left unmatched: 8. Germline CDR1 reads MNHEY; CDR2 reads SVGEGT. This CDR3 spans 16 amino acids. This CDR3 is CASSYSAAGGGQPQHF. In nucleotides, the CDR3 is TGTGCCAGCAGTTACTCGGCGGCAGGGGGCGGACAGCCCCAGCATTTT.

The V gene is TRBV20-1, the J gene TRBJ1-3, with a possible D match to TRBD1 (5 bases). The germline V gene encodes CDR1 DFQATT and CDR2 SNEGSKA (reference sequence). The CDR3 has 13 residues. V was cut by 3 bases and J by 3 bases, with 9 bases left in between. The CDR3 DNA reads as TGCAGTGCTAGTCCGGGGGATGGAAACACCATATATTTT. Protein product: CSASPGDGNTIYF.

The V call is TRBV19, the J call TRBJ2-1; D may be TRBD1 (6 bases). The V end was cut by 7 bases, the J end by 8 bases, with 15 bases between. The CDR3 extends over 13 amino acids. CDR1 LNHDA and CDR2 SQIVND come from the germline V gene (reference sequence). The CDR3 protein is CASNVQGRDEQFF. CDR3 coding DNA: TGTGCCAGTAATGTACAGGGTCGGGATGAGCAGTTCTTC.

This clone came up once. The rearrangement links TRBV2 to TRBJ1-3, with TRBD1 identical over 9 bases. V lost 7 bases and J lost 5; bases outside the gene matches: 6. There are 14 residues in the CDR3. The V gene's germline CDR1 is SNHLY and CDR2 FYNNEI. The CDR3 bases are TGTGCCAGCACTCTGGACAGGGGTAGAAACACCATATATTTT. As protein: CASTLDRGRNTIYF.

V and J are TRBV14 and TRBJ2-1; D is ambiguous. Per the germline V gene, CDR1 is SGHDN and CDR2 is FVKESK. The CDR3 totals 16 residues. V lost 0 bases and J lost 8, with 17 bases in between. CDR3 sequence: CASSQEAVGYGHEQFF. In DNA form, the CDR3 reads TGTGCCAGCAGCCAAGAAGCAGTGGGCTACGGCCATGAGCAGTTCTTC.

This sequence joins TRBV4-1 and TRBJ1-5; no reliable D call. Trimming removed 5 bases from V and 7 bases from J, with 18 bases in between. CDR1 MGHRA and CDR2 YSYEKL come from the germline V gene. This CDR3 region has 15 residues. The CDR3 nucleotides read TGCGCCAGCAGCAACCCCCTCGTGGCTGGGCAGCCCCAGCATTTT. Translation gives CASSNPLVAGQPQHF.

The genes are TRBV11-2 and TRBJ2-7, with 8 bases aligning to TRBD1. Germline V gives CDR1 SGHAT, CDR2 FQNNGV. This CDR3 has 15 amino acids. V lost 2 bases and J lost 6; bases outside the gene matches: 9. The CDR3 sequence: CASSLNLGQGPEQYF. The CDR3 nucleotides read TGTGCCAGCAGCTTAAATCTCGGACAGGGTCCCGAGCAGTACTTC.

The chain recombines TRBV2 with TRBJ1-1, with no clear D. The CDR3 loop spans 12 amino acids. Germline values: CDR1 SNHLY, CDR2 FYNNEI. V lost 4 bases and J lost 2, with 5 bases in between. The CDR3 is CASSGPNTEAFF. The CDR3 region has the DNA TGTGCCAGCAGTGGGCCTAACACTGAAGCTTTCTTT.

The CDR3 sequence is CASSLAEGQVFEQYF. The CDR3 DNA sequence: TGTGCCAGCAGCTTGGCGGAGGGGCAGGTTTTCGAGCAGTACTTC. The chain has TRBV7-8 and TRBJ2-7, with D possibly matching TRBD2 (6 bases). V gave up 3 bases and J gave up 6 bases, with 18 bases separating them. Germline assignment: CDR1 SGHVS and CDR2 FQNEAQ. This CDR3 is built from 15 residues.

The V gene is TRBV15, the J gene TRBJ1-4; 7 bases map to TRBD1. Germline V CDR1 and CDR2: LNHNV, YYDKDF (reference sequence). The V and J ends lost 3 bases and 4 bases, in that order; junction bases with no gene match: 5. The CDR3 length is 15 residues. This CDR3 is CATSRVQGGNEKLFF. The CDR3 DNA follows: TGTGCCACCAGCAGGGTTCAGGGGGGTAATGAAAAACTGTTTTTT.

This rearrangement joins TRBV28 to TRBJ2-3; D might be TRBD1 or TRBD2, each matching 5 bases. This CDR3 has 16 amino acids. Germline assignment: CDR1 MDHEN and CDR2 SYDVKM. V lost 5 bases and J lost 1, with 16 bases in between. The CDR3 sequence is CASSQEGLWGTDTQYF. The CDR3 DNA sequence: TGTGCCAGCAGTCAAGAGGGGCTATGGGGCACAGATACGCAGTATTTT. The full variable domain, with the rest looked up from reference TRBV28 and TRBJ2-3, is DVKVTQSSRYLVKRTGEKVFLECVQDMDHENMFWYRQDPGLGLRLIYFSYDVKMKEKGDIPEGYSVSREKKERFSLILESASTNQTSMYLCASSQEGLWGTDTQYFGPGTRLTVL.

Only one count was recorded for this clone. This chain joins TRBV28 and TRBJ2-3, with 8 bases lining up with TRBD1. The germline CDR1 and CDR2 sequences are MDHEN and SYDVKM. There are 16 residues in the CDR3. The V segment lost 2 bases and the J segment 2 bases; nucleotides outside the gene matches: 6. The CDR3 nucleotides read TGTGCCAGCAGTTTAAGGACAGGGAAAAACACAGATACGCAGTATTTT. It yields the protein CASSLRTGKNTDTQYF.

The V call is TRBV27, the J call TRBJ2-3, with 10 bases identical to TRBD2. Germline V gene lookup returns CDR1 MNHEY and CDR2 SMNVEV (reference sequence). This CDR3 is built from 14 residues. Trimming took 3 bases from V and 3 from J; bases not matched to a gene: 0. CDR3 bases: TGTGCCAGCAGTTTGACTAGCGGGACAGATACGCAGTATTTT. Amino acid sequence: CASSLTSGTDTQYF.